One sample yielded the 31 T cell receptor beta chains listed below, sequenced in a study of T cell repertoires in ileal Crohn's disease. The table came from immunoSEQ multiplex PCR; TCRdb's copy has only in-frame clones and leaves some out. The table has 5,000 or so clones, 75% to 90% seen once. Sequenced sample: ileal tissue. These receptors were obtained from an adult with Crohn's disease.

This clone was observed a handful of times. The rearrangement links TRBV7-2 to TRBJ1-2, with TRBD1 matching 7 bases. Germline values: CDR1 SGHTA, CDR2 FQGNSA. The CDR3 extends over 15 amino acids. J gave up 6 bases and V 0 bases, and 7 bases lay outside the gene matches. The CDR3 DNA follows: TGTGCCAGCAGCTTAGCGCTCAGGGGGGCTCATGGCTACACCTTC. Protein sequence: CASSLALRGAHGYTF.

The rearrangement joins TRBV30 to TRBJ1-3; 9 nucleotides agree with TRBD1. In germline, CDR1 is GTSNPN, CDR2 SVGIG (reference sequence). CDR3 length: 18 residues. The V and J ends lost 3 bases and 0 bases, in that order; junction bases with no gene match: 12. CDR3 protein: CAWRTLGDRGDSGNTIYF. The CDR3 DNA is TGTGCCTGGAGGACCCTCGGAGACAGGGGGGACTCTGGAAACACCATATATTTT.

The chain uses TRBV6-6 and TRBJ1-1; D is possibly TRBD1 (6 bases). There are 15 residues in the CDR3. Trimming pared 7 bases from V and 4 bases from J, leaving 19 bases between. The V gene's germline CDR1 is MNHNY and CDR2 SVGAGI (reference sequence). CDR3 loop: CASTSQGRRGTEAFF. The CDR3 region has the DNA TGTGCCAGCACCTCACAGGGACGTCGGGGCACTGAAGCTTTCTTT.

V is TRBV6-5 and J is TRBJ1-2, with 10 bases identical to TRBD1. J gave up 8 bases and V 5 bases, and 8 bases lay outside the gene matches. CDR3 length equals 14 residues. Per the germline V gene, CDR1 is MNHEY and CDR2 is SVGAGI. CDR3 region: CASSRRQGARGYTF. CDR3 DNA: TGTGCCAGCAGTAGACGACAGGGGGCACGGGGCTACACCTTC.

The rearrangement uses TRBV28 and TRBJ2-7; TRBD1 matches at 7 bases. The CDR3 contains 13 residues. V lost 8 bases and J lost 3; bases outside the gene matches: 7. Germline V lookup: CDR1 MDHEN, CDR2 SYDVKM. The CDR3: CASAGGARYEQYF. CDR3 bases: TGTGCCAGCGCAGGGGGTGCACGCTACGAGCAGTACTTC.

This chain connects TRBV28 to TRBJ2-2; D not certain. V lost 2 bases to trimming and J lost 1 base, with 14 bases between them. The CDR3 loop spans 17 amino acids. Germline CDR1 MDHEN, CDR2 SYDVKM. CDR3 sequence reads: CASSLPFSSLNTGELFF. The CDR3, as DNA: TGTGCCAGCAGTTTACCATTCTCGAGTCTGAACACCGGGGAGCTGTTTTTT.

The CDR3 is CASSLAGTQKADTQYF. The CDR3 nucleotides read TGCGCCAGCAGCTTGGCGGGGACTCAAAAGGCAGATACGCAGTATTTT. The chain is built from TRBV5-1 and TRBJ2-3; D is possibly TRBD2 (6 bases). CDR1 and CDR2 from the germline V gene are SGHRS and YFSETQ. Trimming pared 0 bases from V and 4 bases from J, leaving 15 bases between. The CDR3 has 16 amino acids. Full variable domain (missing parts from reference TRBV5-1 and TRBJ2-3): KAGVTQTPRYLIKTRGQQVTLSCSPISGHRSVSWYQQTPGQGLQFLFEYFSETQRNKGNFPGRFSGRQFSNSRSEMNVSTLELGDSALYLCASSLAGTQKADTQYFGPGTRLTVL.

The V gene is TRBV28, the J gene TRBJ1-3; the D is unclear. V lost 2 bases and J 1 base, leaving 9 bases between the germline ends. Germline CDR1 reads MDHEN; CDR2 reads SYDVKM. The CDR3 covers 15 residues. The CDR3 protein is CASSLRIQSGNTIYF. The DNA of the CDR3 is TGTGCCAGCAGTTTAAGGATACAGTCTGGAAACACCATATATTTT.

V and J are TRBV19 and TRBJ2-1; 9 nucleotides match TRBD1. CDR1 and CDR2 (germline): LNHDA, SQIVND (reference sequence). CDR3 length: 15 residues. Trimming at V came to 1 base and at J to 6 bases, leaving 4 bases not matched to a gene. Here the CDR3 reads CASSIGGQGFNEQFF. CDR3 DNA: TGTGCCAGTAGTATAGGGGGACAGGGATTCAATGAGCAGTTCTTC.

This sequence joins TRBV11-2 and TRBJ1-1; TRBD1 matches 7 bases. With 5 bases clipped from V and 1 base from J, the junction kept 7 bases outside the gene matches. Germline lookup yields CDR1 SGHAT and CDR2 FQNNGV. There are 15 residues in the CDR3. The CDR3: CASSPRTGPNTEAFF. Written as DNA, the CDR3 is TGTGCCAGCAGCCCCAGGACAGGCCCGAACACTGAAGCTTTCTTT.

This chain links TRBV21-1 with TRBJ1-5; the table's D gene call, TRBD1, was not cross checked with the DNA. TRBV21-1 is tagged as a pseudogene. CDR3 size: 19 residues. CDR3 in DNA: TGTGCCAGCTTTGGTTTAATGCATCCGGACAGGGGGCTAGATCAGCCCCAGCATTTT. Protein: CASFGLMHPDRGLDQPQHF.

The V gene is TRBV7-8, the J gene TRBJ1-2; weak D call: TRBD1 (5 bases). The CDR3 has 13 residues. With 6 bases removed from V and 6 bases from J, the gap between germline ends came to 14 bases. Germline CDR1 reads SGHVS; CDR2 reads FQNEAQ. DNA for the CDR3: TGTGCCAGCAGTCCTAGACGGGGGGATGGCTACACCTTC. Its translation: CASSPRRGDGYTF.

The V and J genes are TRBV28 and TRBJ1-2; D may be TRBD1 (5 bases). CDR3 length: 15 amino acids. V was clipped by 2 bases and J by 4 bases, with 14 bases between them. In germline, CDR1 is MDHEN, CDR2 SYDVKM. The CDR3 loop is CASSLGPGRPYGYTF. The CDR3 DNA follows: TGTGCCAGCAGTTTAGGTCCAGGGCGACCCTATGGCTACACCTTC.

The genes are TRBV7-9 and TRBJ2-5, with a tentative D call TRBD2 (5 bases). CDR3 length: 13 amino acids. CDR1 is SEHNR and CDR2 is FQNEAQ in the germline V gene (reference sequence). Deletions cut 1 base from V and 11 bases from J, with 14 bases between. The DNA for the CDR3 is TGTGCCAGCAGCTTAGATGAGGGCGGGTTTCAGTACTTC. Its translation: CASSLDEGGFQYF.

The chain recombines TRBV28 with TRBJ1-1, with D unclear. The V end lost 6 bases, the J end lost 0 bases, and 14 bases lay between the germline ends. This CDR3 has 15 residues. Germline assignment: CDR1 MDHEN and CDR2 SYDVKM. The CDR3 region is CASSPARVMNTEAFF. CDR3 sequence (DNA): TGTGCCAGCAGCCCCGCTCGGGTCATGAACACTGAAGCTTTCTTT.

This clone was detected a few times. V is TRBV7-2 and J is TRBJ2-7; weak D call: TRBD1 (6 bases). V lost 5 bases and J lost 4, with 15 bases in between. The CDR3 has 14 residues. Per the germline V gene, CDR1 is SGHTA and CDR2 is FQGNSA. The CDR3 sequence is CASSPAGQSYEQYF. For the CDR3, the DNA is TGTGCCAGCAGCCCCGCCGGACAGAGTTACGAGCAGTACTTC.

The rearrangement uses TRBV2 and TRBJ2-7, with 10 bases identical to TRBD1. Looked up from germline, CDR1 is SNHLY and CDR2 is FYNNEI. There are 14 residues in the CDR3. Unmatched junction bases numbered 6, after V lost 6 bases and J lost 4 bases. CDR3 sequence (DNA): TGTGCCAGCAGAAGGGACAGGGGCCTTTACGAGCAGTACTTC. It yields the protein CASRRDRGLYEQYF.

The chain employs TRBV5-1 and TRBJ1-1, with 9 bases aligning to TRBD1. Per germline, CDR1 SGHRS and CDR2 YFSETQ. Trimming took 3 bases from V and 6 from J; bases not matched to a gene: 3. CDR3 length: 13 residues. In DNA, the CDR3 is TGCGCCAGCAGCTCAGACAGGGGGGCTGAAGCTTTCTTT. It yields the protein CASSSDRGAEAFF.

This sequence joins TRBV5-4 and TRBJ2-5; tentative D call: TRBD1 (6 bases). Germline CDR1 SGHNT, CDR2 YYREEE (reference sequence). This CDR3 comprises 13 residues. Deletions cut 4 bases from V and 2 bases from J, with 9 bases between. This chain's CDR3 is CASSVGTQETQYF. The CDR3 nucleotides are TGTGCCAGCAGCGTCGGGACACAAGAGACCCAGTACTTC. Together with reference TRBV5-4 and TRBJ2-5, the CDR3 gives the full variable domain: ETGVTQSPTHLIKTRGQQVTLRCSSQSGHNTVSWYQQALGQGPQFIFQYYREEENGRGNFPPRFSGLQFPNYSSELNVNALELDDSALYLCASSVGTQETQYFGPGTRLLVL.

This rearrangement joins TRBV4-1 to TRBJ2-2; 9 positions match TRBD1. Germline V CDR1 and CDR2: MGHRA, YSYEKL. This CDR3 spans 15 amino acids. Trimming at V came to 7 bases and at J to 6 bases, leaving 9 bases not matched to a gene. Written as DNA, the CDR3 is TGCGCCAGCACCCCGGGACAGGGAGTCCCCGGGGAGCTGTTTTTT. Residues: CASTPGQGVPGELFF.

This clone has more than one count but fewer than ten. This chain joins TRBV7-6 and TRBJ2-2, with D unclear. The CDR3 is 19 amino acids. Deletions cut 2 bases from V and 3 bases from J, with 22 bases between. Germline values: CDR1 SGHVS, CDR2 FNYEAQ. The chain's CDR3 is CASSLITRNSRSDTGELFF. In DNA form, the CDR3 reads TGTGCCAGCAGCTTAATAACCAGGAATAGTCGGTCGGACACCGGGGAGCTGTTTTTT.

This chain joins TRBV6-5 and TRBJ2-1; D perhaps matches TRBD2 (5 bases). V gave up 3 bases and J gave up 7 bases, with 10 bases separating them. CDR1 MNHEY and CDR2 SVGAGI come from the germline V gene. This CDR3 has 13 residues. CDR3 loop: CASSYMRANEQFF. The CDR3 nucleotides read TGTGCCAGCAGTTATATGCGGGCGAATGAGCAGTTCTTC.

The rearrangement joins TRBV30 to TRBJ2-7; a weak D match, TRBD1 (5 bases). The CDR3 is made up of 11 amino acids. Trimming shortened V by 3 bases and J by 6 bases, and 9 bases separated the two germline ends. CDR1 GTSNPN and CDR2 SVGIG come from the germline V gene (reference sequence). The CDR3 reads CAWSRQIEQYF. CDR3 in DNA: TGTGCCTGGAGCCGACAGATCGAGCAGTACTTC.

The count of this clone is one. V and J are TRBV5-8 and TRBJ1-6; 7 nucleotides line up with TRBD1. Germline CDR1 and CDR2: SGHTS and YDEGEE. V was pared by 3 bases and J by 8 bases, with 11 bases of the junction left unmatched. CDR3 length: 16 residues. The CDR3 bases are TGTGCCAGCAGCTATCCCGGGACAGCGTTTGATTCACCCCTCCACTTT. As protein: CASSYPGTAFDSPLHF.

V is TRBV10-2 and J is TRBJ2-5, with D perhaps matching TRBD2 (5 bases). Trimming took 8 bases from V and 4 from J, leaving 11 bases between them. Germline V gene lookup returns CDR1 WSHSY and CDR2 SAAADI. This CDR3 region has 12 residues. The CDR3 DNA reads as TGCGCCAGCGGCCACGGGGTAGAGACCCAGTACTTC. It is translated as CASGHGVETQYF.

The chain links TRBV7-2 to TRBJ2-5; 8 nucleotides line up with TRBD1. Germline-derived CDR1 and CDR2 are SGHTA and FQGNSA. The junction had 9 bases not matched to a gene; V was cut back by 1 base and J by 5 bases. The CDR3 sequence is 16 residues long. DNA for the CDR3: TGTGCCAGCAGCTTAGGGATCAGGGGGCGCGTGGAGACCCAGTACTTC. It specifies CASSLGIRGRVETQYF.

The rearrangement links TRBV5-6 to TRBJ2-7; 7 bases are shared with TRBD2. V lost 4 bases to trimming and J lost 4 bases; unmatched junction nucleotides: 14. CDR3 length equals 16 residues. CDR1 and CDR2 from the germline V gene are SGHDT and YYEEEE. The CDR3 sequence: CASSATAGLVGYEQYF. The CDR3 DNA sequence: TGTGCCAGCAGCGCAACCGCTGGACTAGTGGGTTACGAGCAGTACTTC.

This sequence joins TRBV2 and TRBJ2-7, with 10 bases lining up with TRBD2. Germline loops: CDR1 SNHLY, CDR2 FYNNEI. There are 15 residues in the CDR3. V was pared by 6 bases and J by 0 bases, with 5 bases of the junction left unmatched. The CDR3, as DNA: TGTGCCAGCAGACCCCGACTAGCGGGCTCCTACGAGCAGTACTTC. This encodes CASRPRLAGSYEQYF.

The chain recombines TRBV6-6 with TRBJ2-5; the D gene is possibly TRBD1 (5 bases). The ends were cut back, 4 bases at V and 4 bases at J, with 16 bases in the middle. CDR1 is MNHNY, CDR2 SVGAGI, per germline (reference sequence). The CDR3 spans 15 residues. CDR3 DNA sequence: TGTGCCAGCAGTTGGCAGGGTCGGGTGGGAGAGACCCAGTACTTC. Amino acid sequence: CASSWQGRVGETQYF.

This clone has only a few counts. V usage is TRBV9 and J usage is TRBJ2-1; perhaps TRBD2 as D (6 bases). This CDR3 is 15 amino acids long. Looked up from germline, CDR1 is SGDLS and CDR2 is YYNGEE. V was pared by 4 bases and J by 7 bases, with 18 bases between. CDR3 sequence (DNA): TGTGCCAGCAGCCCGGACGGGAGACGGACGAATGAGCAGTTCTTC. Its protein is CASSPDGRRTNEQFF.

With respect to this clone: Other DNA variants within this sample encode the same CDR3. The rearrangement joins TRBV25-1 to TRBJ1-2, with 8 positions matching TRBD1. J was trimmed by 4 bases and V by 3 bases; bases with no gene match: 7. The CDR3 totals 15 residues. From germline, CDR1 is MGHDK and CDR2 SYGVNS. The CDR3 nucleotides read TGTGCCAGCAGTGACCCTAGACAGGGGAGCTATGGCTACACCTTC. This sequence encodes CASSDPRQGSYGYTF.